This TCR beta chain was identified in a study of CD8 T cells in Susac syndrome. CDR3 length: 18 amino acids. V was trimmed by 1 base and J by 0 bases, leaving 17 bases between them. The germline gives CDR1 MNHEY, CDR2 SMNVEV (reference sequence). Reverse transcription of about 0.5 to 1 ug RNA used random hexamers. TCRdb independently ran MiXCR on the immunoSEQ multiplex PCR reads; one entry per CDR3 protein. This sample yields almost 450,000 distinct CDR3 sequences, of which approximately 85% are seen a single time; about 0.12% belongs to the top ten. The sequence was collected from a human donor with multiple sclerosis. Sequenced input: CD8+ T cells from PBMCs. The gene calls are TRBV27 and TRBJ2-3; the D gene is possibly TRBD1 (5 bases). The CDR3: CASSLYPTGGTSTDTQYF. Here the CDR3 DNA reads TGTGCCAGCAGTTTATACCCTACAGGTGGTACTAGCACAGATACGCAGTATTTT.